Listed here are 21 T cell receptor beta chains from one sample, sequenced in a study of blood T cell repertoires in COVID-19. Sequencing was performed with immunoSEQ multiplex PCR; in TCRdb, only in-frame clones are kept and a portion is missing. The sample records 400,000 to 500,000 clones, roughly 90% being singletons. The sample taken for sequencing was PBMCs or T cells enriched from blood (not recorded which). These receptors were taken from a woman aged 40 to 50 who had recovered from COVID-19.

V usage is TRBV6-2 or TRBV6-3 and J usage is TRBJ2-2, with 7 bases aligning to TRBD1. The germline gives CDR1 MNHEY, CDR2 SVGEGT. Trimming removed 6 bases from V and 2 bases from J; junction bases left unmatched: 3. The CDR3 is made up of 14 amino acids. CDR3 loop: CASSPGGNTGELFF. The CDR3 nucleotides read TGTGCCAGCAGCCCAGGGGGAAACACCGGGGAGCTGTTTTTT.

This chain links TRBV11-2 with TRBJ1-3; TRBD1 matches at 8 bases. Germline V CDR1 and CDR2: SGHAT, FQNNGV. Trimming at V came to 6 bases and at J to 4 bases, leaving 5 bases not matched to a gene. CDR3 size: 14 residues. The DNA for the CDR3 is TGTGCCAGCAGAAGAGCAGGGGGCGGAAACACCATATATTTT. Its translation is CASRRAGGGNTIYF.

This sequence joins TRBV5-6 and TRBJ2-7; D unclear. Germline V lookup: CDR1 SGHDT, CDR2 YYEEEE. V was clipped by 2 bases and J by 6 bases, with 6 bases between them. The CDR3 sequence is 11 residues long. The CDR3 sequence: CASSLAGEQYF. In DNA form, the CDR3 reads TGTGCCAGCAGCTTAGCCGGCGAGCAGTACTTC.

Only one count was recorded for this clone. The chain recombines TRBV4-3 with TRBJ2-4; 12 nucleotides align to TRBD2. Trimming removed 0 bases from V and 0 bases from J; junction bases left unmatched: 6. The CDR3 sequence is 19 residues long. CDR1 is LGHNA and CDR2 is YSLEER in the germline V gene. The CDR3 DNA reads as TGCGCCAGCAGCCAAGACCACCTAGCGGGAGGGAGAGCCAAAAACATTCAGTACTTC. Amino acids: CASSQDHLAGGRAKNIQYF.

The gene calls are TRBV5-1 and TRBJ2-5; weak D call: TRBD2 (5 bases). Germline loops: CDR1 SGHRS, CDR2 YFSETQ. This CDR3 has 15 amino acids. Trimming removed 0 bases from V and 3 bases from J, with 12 bases in between. The DNA of the CDR3 is TGCGCCAGCAGCTTGGGTGGACTGGATGAAGAGACCCAGTACTTC. Translating it yields CASSLGGLDEETQYF.

The chain is built from TRBV7-6 and TRBJ1-6, with 8 nucleotides matching TRBD1. Germline assignment: CDR1 SGHVS and CDR2 FNYEAQ. V was clipped by 2 bases and J by 0 bases; unmatched bases: 3. The CDR3 length is 17 residues. CDR3 residues: CASSLSGQGSYNSPLHF. The CDR3, as DNA: TGTGCCAGCAGCTTAAGCGGACAGGGCTCCTATAATTCACCCCTCCACTTT.

The gene calls are TRBV4-1 and TRBJ1-5; D might be TRBD1 (6 bases). Germline V lookup: CDR1 MGHRA, CDR2 YSYEKL. V was pared by 0 bases and J by 4 bases, with 16 bases between. CDR3 length equals 17 residues. The CDR3 protein is CASSQDPRGAKNQPQHF. The CDR3 bases are TGCGCCAGCAGCCAAGATCCTCGGGGGGCGAAGAATCAGCCCCAGCATTTT.

This clone was picked up one time. The chain recombines TRBV5-5 with TRBJ1-2; tentative D call: TRBD1 (5 bases). V was cut by 7 bases and J by 5 bases, with 9 bases left in between. The length of the CDR3 is 11 residues. The germline V gene encodes CDR1 SGHKS and CDR2 YYEKEE (reference sequence). CDR3: CASSGPYGYTF. As DNA, the CDR3 is TGTGCCAGCTCAGGGCCATATGGCTACACCTTC.

The gene calls are TRBV25-1 and TRBJ1-6, with TRBD1 matching over 7 bases. The germline gives CDR1 MGHDK, CDR2 SYGVNS. V lost 4 bases, J lost 5 bases, and 11 bases stayed unmatched. There are 17 residues in the CDR3. CDR3 loop: CASSGTGGVLDNSPLHF. The CDR3 DNA is TGTGCCAGCAGTGGGACAGGTGGGGTGTTAGATAATTCACCCCTCCACTTT. Looking up the rest from reference TRBV25-1 and TRBJ1-6 gives the full variable domain: EADIYQTPRYLVIGTGKKITLECSQTMGHDKMYWYQQDPGMELHLIHYSYGVNSTEKGDLSSESTVSRIRTEHFPLTLESARPSHTSQYLCASSGTGGVLDNSPLHFGNGTRLTVT.

About this clone itself: The same CDR3 also results from other DNA sequences found in this sample. The CDR3 region is CSARGSNEQYF. CDR3 nucleotide sequence: TGCAGTGCTCGAGGGAGTAACGAGCAGTACTTC. The J gene is TRBJ2-7, the V gene TRBV20-1; a possible D gene is TRBD2 (5 bases). The CDR3 totals 11 residues. Trimming left V 5 bases short and J 5 bases short, with 10 bases between. In germline, CDR1 is DFQATT, CDR2 SNEGSKA (reference sequence).

This chain links TRBV6-1 with TRBJ1-2, with a tentative D call TRBD1 (6 bases). Germline CDR1 is MNHNS and CDR2 is SASEGT. The CDR3 is 13 residues long. V dropped 5 bases and J dropped 6 bases, with 13 bases sitting between them. CDR3 sequence (DNA): TGTGCCAGCAGTACCCTCCGACAGGATGGCTACACCTTC. It is translated as CASSTLRQDGYTF.

The gene calls are TRBV4-3 and TRBJ1-1; no definite D call. The CDR3 length is 15 residues. The germline V and J ends were trimmed by 4 bases and 2 bases, with 14 bases remaining between them. Germline V lookup: CDR1 LGHNA, CDR2 YSLEER. The CDR3 nucleotides are TGCGCCAGCAGCCTCGCGGGCCTAGCTAACACTGAAGCTTTCTTT. Its translation: CASSLAGLANTEAFF.

This sequence joins TRBV5-4 and TRBJ1-2; tentative D call: TRBD1 (5 bases). The CDR3 has 14 residues. CDR1 and CDR2 (germline): SGHNT, YYREEE (reference sequence). V was clipped by 9 bases and J by 1 base, with 16 bases between them. CDR3 DNA: TGTGCCACCCTGGGACTCGACAGTAACTATGGCTACACCTTC. Translation gives CATLGLDSNYGYTF.

The chain carries TRBV7-8 and TRBJ2-7, with D possibly being TRBD2 (6 bases). Germline assignment: CDR1 SGHVS and CDR2 FQNEAQ. V was clipped by 6 bases and J by 4 bases, with 19 bases between them. The CDR3 runs 15 residues. CDR3: CASRPSLSSDYEQYF. The CDR3, as DNA: TGTGCCAGCAGACCGAGCTTATCTAGCGATTACGAGCAGTACTTC.

The chain is built from TRBV12-5 and TRBJ2-5; D remains ambiguous. The V gene lost 5 bases and the J gene lost 1 base, with 11 bases spanning the gap. The CDR3 is 14 residues long. CDR1 is LGHNT, CDR2 FRNRAP, per germline. CDR3 nucleotide sequence: TGTGCTAGTGGTCCTCCTGGCCCCCAAGAGACCCAGTACTTC. It is translated as CASGPPGPQETQYF.

J is TRBJ1-4 and V is TRBV5-1; the D gene is possibly TRBD1 (5 bases). Trimming cost V 5 bases and J 7 bases, with 12 bases left between them. CDR1 and CDR2 from the germline V gene are SGHRS and YFSETQ. The CDR3 consists of 13 residues. The CDR3 region is CASRIDRLEKLFF. CDR3 nucleotides: TGCGCCAGCAGGATTGACAGACTTGAAAAACTGTTTTTT.

The genes are TRBV3-1 (or the pseudogene TRBV3-2) and TRBJ2-1; TRBD2 aligns across 8 bases. The CDR3 has 15 residues. The J segment lost 4 bases and the V segment lost 1 base, leaving 3 bases of the junction unmatched. Germline lookup yields CDR1 LGHDT and CDR2 YNNKEL (reference sequence). The CDR3 here is CASSQVTGGYNEQFF. CDR3 bases: TGTGCCAGCAGCCAAGTAACGGGAGGGTACAATGAGCAGTTCTTC.

V is TRBV9 and J is TRBJ1-6; D is perhaps TRBD1 (5 bases). CDR3 length equals 15 residues. Between the trimmed V and J ends, which lost 0 bases and 10 bases, there was a span of 14 bases. Germline V gives CDR1 SGDLS, CDR2 YYNGEE. CDR3 DNA: TGTGCCAGCAGCGTAGCGGGAGGGGCTGGCTCACCCCTCCACTTT. Protein sequence: CASSVAGGAGSPLHF.

The rearrangement links TRBV15 to TRBJ2-7; D unresolved. The CDR3 has 14 amino acids. With 0 bases removed from V and 3 bases from J, the gap between germline ends came to 9 bases. The germline V gene encodes CDR1 LNHNV and CDR2 YYDKDF (reference sequence). In DNA form, the CDR3 reads TGTGCCACCAGCAGAGAATTAGTGAACTACGAGCAGTACTTC. Translation gives CATSRELVNYEQYF. Supplemented by reference TRBV15 and TRBJ2-7, the full variable domain reads DAMVIQNPRYQVTQFGKPVTLSCSQTLNHNVMYWYQQKSSQAPKLLFHYYDKDFNNEADTPDNFQSRRPNTSFCFLDIRSPGLGDTAMYLCATSRELVNYEQYFGPGTRLTVT.

J is TRBJ1-4 and V is TRBV4-3, with TRBD1 as a possible D gene (5 bases). Looked up from germline, CDR1 is LGHNA and CDR2 is YSLEER. Trimming stripped 1 base from V and 6 bases from J, with 15 bases between. The CDR3 contains 16 residues. This CDR3 reads CASSQARGGRDEKLFF. The DNA of the CDR3 is TGCGCCAGCAGCCAAGCCCGCGGGGGGAGGGATGAAAAACTGTTTTTT.

The rearrangement links TRBV5-1 to TRBJ1-6, with D perhaps matching TRBD1 (5 bases). Germline lookup yields CDR1 SGHRS and CDR2 YFSETQ. The V and J ends lost 1 base and 8 bases respectively, with 16 bases between them. This CDR3 has 16 residues. CDR3 amino acids: CASSLTGTVVDSPLHF. Written as DNA, the CDR3 is TGCGCCAGCAGCTTGACAGGAACCGTTGTAGATTCACCCCTCCACTTT.